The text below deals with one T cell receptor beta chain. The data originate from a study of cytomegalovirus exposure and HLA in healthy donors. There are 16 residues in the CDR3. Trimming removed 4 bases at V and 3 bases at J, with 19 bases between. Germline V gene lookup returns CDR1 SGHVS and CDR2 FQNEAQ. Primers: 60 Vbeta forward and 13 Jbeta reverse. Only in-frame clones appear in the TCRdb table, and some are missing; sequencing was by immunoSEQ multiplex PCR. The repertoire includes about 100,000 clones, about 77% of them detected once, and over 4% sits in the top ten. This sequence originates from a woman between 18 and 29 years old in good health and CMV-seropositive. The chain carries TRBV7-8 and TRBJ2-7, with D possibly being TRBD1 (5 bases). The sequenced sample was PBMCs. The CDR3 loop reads CASSSRERDSVYEQYF. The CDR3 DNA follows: TGTGCCAGCAGCTCCCGAGAAAGAGACAGTGTCTACGAGCAGTACTTC.